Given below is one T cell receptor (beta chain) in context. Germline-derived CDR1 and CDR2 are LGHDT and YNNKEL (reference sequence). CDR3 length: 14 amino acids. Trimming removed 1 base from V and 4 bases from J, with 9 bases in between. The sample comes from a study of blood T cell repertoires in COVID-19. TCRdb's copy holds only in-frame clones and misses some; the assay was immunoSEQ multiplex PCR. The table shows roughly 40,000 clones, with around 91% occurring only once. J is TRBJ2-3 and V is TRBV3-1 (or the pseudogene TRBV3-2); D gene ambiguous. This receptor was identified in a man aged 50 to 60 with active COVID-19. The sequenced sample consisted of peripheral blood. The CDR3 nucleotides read TGTGCCAGCAGCCAAGTCGCGGCCGCAGATACGCAGTATTTT. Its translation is CASSQVAAADTQYF.